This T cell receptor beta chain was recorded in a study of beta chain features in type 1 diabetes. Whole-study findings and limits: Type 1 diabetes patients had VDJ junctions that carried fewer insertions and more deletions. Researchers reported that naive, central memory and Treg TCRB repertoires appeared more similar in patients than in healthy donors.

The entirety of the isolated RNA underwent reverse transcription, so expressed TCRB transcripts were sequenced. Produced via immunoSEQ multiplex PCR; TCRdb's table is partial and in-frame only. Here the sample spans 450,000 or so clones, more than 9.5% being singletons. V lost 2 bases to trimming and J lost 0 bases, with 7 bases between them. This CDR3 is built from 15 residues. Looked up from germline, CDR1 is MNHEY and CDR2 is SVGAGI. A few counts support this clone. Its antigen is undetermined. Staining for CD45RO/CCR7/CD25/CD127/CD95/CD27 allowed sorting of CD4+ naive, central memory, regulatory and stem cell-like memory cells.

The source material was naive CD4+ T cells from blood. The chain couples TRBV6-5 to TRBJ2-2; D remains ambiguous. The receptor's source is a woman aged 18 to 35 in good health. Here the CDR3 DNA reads TGTGCCAGCAGTTACCAGACAACGAACACCGGGGAGCTGTTTTTT. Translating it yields CASSYQTTNTGELFF.